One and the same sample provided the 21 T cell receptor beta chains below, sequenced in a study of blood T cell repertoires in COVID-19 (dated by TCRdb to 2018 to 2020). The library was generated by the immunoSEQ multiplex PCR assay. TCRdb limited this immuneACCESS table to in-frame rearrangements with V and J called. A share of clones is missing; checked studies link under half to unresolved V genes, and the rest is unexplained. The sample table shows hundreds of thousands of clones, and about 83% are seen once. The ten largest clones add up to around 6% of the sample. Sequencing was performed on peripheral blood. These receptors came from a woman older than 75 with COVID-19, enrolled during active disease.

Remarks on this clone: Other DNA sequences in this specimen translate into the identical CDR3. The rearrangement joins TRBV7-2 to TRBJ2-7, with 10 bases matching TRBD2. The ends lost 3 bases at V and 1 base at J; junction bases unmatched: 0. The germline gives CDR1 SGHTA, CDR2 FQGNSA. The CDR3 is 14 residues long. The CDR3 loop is CASSLTSGSYEQYF. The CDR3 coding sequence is TGTGCCAGCAGCTTGACTAGCGGGTCCTACGAGCAGTACTTC.

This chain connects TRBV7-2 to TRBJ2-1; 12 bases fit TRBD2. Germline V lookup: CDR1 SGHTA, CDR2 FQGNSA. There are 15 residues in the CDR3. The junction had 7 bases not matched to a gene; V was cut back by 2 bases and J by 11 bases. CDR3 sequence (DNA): TGTGCCAGCAGCTTACTAGCGGGGGGGCCGCAGCAGCAGTTCTTC. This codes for CASSLLAGGPQQQFF.

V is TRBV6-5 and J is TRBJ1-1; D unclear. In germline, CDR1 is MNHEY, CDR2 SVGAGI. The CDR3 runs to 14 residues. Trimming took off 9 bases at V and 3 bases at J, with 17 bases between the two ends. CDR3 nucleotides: TGTGCCAGTGGGGTGAGGGTTAAAGACACTGAAGCTTTCTTT. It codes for CASGVRVKDTEAFF.

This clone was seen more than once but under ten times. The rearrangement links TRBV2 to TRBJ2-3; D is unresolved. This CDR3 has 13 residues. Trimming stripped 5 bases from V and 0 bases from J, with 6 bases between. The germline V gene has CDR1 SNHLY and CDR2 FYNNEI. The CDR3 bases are TGTGCCAGCAGTCTCGAGAGCACAGATACGCAGTATTTT. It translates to CASSLESTDTQYF.

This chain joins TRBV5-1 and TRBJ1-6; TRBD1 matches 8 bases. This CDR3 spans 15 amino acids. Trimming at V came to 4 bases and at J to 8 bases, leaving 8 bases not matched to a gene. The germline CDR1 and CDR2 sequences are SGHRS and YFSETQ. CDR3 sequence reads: CASSRVTGGDSPLHF. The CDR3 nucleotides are TGCGCCAGCAGCCGGGTAACAGGGGGTGATTCACCCCTCCACTTT.

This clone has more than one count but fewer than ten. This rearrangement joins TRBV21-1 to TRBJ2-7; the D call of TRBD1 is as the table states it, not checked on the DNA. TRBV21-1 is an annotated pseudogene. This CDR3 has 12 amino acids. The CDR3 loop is CASSKASYEQYV. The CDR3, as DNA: TGTGCCAGCAGCAAGGCTTCCTACGAGCAGTACGTC.

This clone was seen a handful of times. For the CDR3, the DNA is TGTGCCAGCAGCTCCCGGGACAGGGGCTGGAATGAGCAGTTCTTC. It is translated as CASSSRDRGWNEQFF. The chain is built from TRBV5-6 and TRBJ2-1, with 10 bases that match TRBD1. The CDR3 is made up of 15 amino acids. Germline CDR1 reads SGHDT; CDR2 reads YYEEEE. The trim removed 3 bases at V and 7 bases at J, leaving 7 bases unmatched. The full variable domain, with the rest looked up from reference TRBV5-6 and TRBJ2-1, is DAGVTQSPTHLIKTRGQQVTLRCSPKSGHDTVSWYQQALGQGPQFIFQYYEEEERQRGNFPDRFSGHQFPNYSSELNVNALLLGDSALYLCASSSRDRGWNEQFFGPGTRLTVL.

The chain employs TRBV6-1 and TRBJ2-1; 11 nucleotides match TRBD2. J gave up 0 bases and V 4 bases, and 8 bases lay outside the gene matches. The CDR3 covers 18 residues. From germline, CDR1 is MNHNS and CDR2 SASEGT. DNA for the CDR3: TGTGCCAGCAGTGCAAGTAGCGGGGGGGCTGGCTCCTACAATGAGCAGTTCTTC. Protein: CASSASSGGAGSYNEQFF.

CDR3 amino acids: CASSLLSGGEDEQYF. The CDR3 DNA is TGTGCCAGCAGTTTACTTAGCGGGGGGGAGGACGAGCAGTACTTC. This rearrangement joins TRBV28 to TRBJ2-7; TRBD2 agrees at 11 bases. There are 15 residues in the CDR3. Germline V lookup: CDR1 MDHEN, CDR2 SYDVKM. Losses at the gene ends were 2 bases for V and 5 bases for J; bases not matched to a gene: 5.

The CDR3 DNA reads as TGCAGTGCTAGAGAAACGGGGGGCCGGTACTTC. Translating gives CSARETGGRYF. V gene TRBV20-1 combines with J gene TRBJ2-7, with D maybe TRBD2 (7 bases). This CDR3 is built from 11 residues. Germline V lookup: CDR1 DFQATT, CDR2 SNEGSKA (reference sequence). The V gene lost 0 bases and the J gene lost 12 bases, with 12 bases spanning the gap.

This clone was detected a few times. For the CDR3, the DNA is TGTGCCAGCAGCTTGGGTGGGACAGGGACCTTCGAGCAGTACGTC. This gives the protein CASSLGGTGTFEQYV. The chain combines TRBV5-6 with TRBJ2-7; the match to TRBD1 covers 9 bases. Germline V lookup: CDR1 SGHDT, CDR2 YYEEEE. The CDR3 length is 15 residues. V was clipped by 0 bases and J by 6 bases; unmatched bases: 7.

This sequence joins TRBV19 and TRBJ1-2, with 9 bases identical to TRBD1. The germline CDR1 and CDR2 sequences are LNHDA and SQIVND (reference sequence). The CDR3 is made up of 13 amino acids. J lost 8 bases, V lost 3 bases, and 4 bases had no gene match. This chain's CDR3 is CASSMRDREGYTF. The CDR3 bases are TGTGCCAGTAGTATGCGGGACAGGGAAGGCTACACCTTC. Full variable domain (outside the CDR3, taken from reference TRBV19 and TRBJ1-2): DGGITQSPKYLFRKEGQNVTLSCEQNLNHDAMYWYRQDPGQGLRLIYYSQIVNDFQKGDIAEGYSVSREKKESFPLTVTSAQKNPTAFYLCASSMRDREGYTFGSGTRLTVV.

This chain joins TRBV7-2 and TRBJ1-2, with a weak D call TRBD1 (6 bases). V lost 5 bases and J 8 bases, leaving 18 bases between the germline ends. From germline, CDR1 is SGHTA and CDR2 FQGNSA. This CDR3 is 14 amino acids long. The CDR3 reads CASSPAGGGGGYTF. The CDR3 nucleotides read TGTGCCAGCAGCCCCGCGGGAGGGGGAGGGGGCTACACCTTC.

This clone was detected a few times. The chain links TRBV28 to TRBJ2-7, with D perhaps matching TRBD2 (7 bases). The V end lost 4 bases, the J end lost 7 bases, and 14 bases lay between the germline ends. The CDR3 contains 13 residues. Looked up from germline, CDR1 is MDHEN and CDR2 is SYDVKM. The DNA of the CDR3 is TGTGCCAGCAGTTCCGGGGGGCCGGGGGAGCAGTACGTC. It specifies CASSSGGPGEQYV.

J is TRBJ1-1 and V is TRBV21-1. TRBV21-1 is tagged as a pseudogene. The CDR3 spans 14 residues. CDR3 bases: TGTGCCAGCAGCAAAGAGGGGGGGCGGACTGAAGCTTTCTTT. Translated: CASSKEGGRTEAFF.

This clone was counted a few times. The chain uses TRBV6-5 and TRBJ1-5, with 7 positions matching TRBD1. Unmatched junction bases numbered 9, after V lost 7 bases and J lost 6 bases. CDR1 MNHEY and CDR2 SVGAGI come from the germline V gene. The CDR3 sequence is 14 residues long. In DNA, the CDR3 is TGTGCCAGCACCCCCAGGGGGGCAGGTCAGCCCCAGCATTTT. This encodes CASTPRGAGQPQHF.

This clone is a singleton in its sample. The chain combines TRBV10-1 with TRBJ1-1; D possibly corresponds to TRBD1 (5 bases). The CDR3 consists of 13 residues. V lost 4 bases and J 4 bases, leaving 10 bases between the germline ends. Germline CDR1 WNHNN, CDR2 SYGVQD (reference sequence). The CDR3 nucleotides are TGCGCCAGCAGTGGGGGCGGCTTCACTGAAGCTTTCTTT. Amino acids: CASSGGGFTEAFF.

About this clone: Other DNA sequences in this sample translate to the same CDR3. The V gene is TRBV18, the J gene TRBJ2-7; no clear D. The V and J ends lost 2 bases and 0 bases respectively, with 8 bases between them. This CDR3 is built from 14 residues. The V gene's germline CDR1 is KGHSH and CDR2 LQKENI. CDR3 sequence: CASSPRDNSYEQYF. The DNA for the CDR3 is TGTGCCAGCTCACCAAGAGACAACTCCTACGAGCAGTACTTC. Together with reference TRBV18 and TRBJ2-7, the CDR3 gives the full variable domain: NAGVMQNPRHLVRRRGQEARLRCSPMKGHSHVYWYRQLPEEGLKFMVYLQKENIIDESGMPKERFSAEFPKEGPSILRIQQVVRGDSAAYFCASSPRDNSYEQYFGPGTRLTVT.

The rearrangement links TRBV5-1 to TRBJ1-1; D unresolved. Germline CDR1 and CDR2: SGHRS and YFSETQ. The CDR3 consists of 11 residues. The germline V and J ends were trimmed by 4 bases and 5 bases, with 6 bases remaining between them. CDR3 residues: CASSESTEAFF. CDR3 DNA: TGCGCCAGCAGCGAGAGTACTGAAGCTTTCTTT.

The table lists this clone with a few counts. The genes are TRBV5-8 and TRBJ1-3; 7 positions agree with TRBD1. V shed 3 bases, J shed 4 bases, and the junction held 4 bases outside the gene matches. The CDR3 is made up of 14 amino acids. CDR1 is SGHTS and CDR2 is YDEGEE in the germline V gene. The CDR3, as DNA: TGTGCCAGCAGCTACCCGGGACAGGGAAACACCATATATTTT. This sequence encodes CASSYPGQGNTIYF.

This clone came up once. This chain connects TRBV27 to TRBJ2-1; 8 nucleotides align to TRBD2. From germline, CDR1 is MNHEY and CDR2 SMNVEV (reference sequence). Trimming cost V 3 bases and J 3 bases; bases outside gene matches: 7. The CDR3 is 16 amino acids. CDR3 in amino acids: CASSLSAGGRYNEQFF. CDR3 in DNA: TGTGCCAGCAGTTTGTCGGCGGGGGGTCGCTACAATGAGCAGTTCTTC.